This TCR beta chain is from a study of shared clonotypes between healthy human individuals. The CDR3 extends over 15 amino acids. CDR1 is MDHEN, CDR2 SYDVKM, per germline. Trimming pared 4 bases from V and 4 bases from J, leaving 16 bases between. This clone was seen a handful of times. Method: immunoSEQ multiplex PCR; TCRdb's copy keeps in-frame clones and lacks some. The table records 2 million to 2.5 million clones, approximately 95% of them present only once. The sample taken for sequencing was naive CD4+ T cells from PBMCs. As for subset: CD45RA+ positively selected. The chain links TRBV28 to TRBJ1-1; D gene uncertain. The receptor was isolated from a man aged 18 to 29 in good health. Some clones in this sample may be carry-over from other donors' samples. CDR3 sequence reads: CASSSPGMRLTEAFF. CDR3 nucleotide sequence: TGTGCCAGCAGTTCCCCTGGGATGCGTCTCACTGAAGCTTTCTTT.